This T cell receptor (beta chain) was identified in a study of shared clonotypes between healthy human individuals. In regard to this clone: Its specificity is not known.

V was trimmed by 2 bases and J by 0 bases, leaving 11 bases between them. Germline V gene data show CDR1 as MNHEY and CDR2 as SVGAGI. This CDR3 contains 15 residues. Only in-frame clones appear in the TCRdb table, and some are missing; sequencing was by immunoSEQ multiplex PCR. The sample comprises more than 1 million clones, approximately 78% of which are singletons, and more than 0.5% rests with the top ten. Study results and limitations: Only blood was sampled; tissue repertoires likely differ. Some clonotypes were shared by all four sorted-subset donors, while others were not shared. The non-shared ones had lower generation probabilities than the shared ones. An expected dependence of interdonor clonotype sharing on sequencing depth was noted. The genetic and exposure-history diversity represented was limited by few donors.

What was sequenced was memory CD4+ T cells from PBMCs. Subset reported: CD45RA-negative fraction. The V gene is TRBV6-5, the J gene TRBJ2-7; TRBD2 might be the D (7 bases). The source is a man younger than 30 in good health. Some clones in this sample may be carry-over from other donors' samples. CDR3 nucleotides: TGTGCCAGCAGTTACGGGGGGGCGAACTCCTACGAGCAGTACTTC. It translates to CASSYGGANSYEQYF.